These 8 T cell receptor beta chains share one sample of origin, sequenced in a study of human T cells and chemical hapten exposure. Stated time point: patch test 3, about 24 weeks after DPC sensitization. Specified treatment: therapeutic diphenylcyclopropenone sensitization with weekly scalp DPC. Using its own MiXCR run on the RACE reads, TCRdb lists one record per CDR3 protein. The sample shows about 190,000 distinct CDR3 sequences, about 25% of them seen only once. This specimen was whole blood, taken in connection with sensitization to the hapten diphenylcyclopropenone (DPC). The receptors were gathered from a woman between 40 and 55 years old with alopecia areata. Some clones in this sample may be carry-over from other donors' samples.

This clonotype was counted a few times. The V call is TRBV27, the J call TRBJ1-1; D possibly corresponds to TRBD1 (6 bases). V shed 9 bases and J shed 8 bases, with 13 bases lying between them. The germline CDR1 and CDR2 sequences are MNHEY and SMNVEV (reference sequence). The length of the CDR3 is 11 residues. The CDR3 DNA sequence: TGTGCCAGGGCCTCCGACAGGGAAGCTTTCTTT. Its protein is CARASDREAFF.

In this sample, this clonotype turned up a few times. This sequence joins TRBV10-3 and TRBJ2-7; TRBD1 matches 8 bases. Germline assignment: CDR1 ENHRY and CDR2 SYGVKD. The CDR3 loop spans 14 amino acids. Trimming removed 5 bases from V and 0 bases from J; junction bases left unmatched: 3. This CDR3 reads CAISRGQASYEQYF. CDR3 nucleotides: TGTGCCATCAGTAGGGGACAGGCCTCCTACGAGCAGTACTTC.

The chain recombines TRBV7-2 with TRBJ2-7, with TRBD1 matching over 7 bases. CDR3 size: 14 residues. CDR1 and CDR2 from the germline V gene are SGHTA and FQGNSA. The J segment lost 5 bases and the V segment lost 0 bases, leaving 4 bases of the junction unmatched. This CDR3 is CASSLAGGIDEQYF. The CDR3 DNA follows: TGTGCCAGCAGCTTAGCAGGGGGCATAGACGAGCAGTACTTC.

A few counts support this clonotype. This chain connects TRBV20-1 to TRBJ2-2, with a possible D match to TRBD2 (6 bases). The germline V and J ends were trimmed by 0 bases and 2 bases, with 10 bases remaining between them. The CDR3 length is 15 residues. Germline V gives CDR1 DFQATT, CDR2 SNEGSKA (reference sequence). The CDR3 region is CSARDRRGNTGELFF. DNA of the CDR3: TGCAGTGCTAGAGATAGGCGGGGTAACACCGGGGAGCTGTTTTTT.

This clonotype was found a few times. This rearrangement joins TRBV28 to TRBJ2-5, with 7 bases lining up with TRBD2. Germline values: CDR1 MDHEN, CDR2 SYDVKM. V lost 7 bases and J lost 3; bases outside the gene matches: 8. This CDR3 has 14 amino acids. The CDR3 coding sequence is TGTGCCAGCACCCCCGGGACTAACAAAGAGACCCAGTACTTC. This gives the protein CASTPGTNKETQYF.

V and J are TRBV4-2 and TRBJ1-3; D is undetermined. The CDR3 spans 14 residues. From germline, CDR1 is LGHNA and CDR2 YNFKEQ. V was pared by 0 bases and J by 0 bases, with 3 bases between. CDR3 sequence: CASSQDPSGNTIYF. CDR3 sequence (DNA): TGTGCCAGCAGCCAAGATCCCTCTGGAAACACCATATATTTT.

This chain connects TRBV4-1 to TRBJ2-4; the match to TRBD1 covers 9 bases. The CDR3 is 15 residues long. Germline lookup yields CDR1 MGHRA and CDR2 YSYEKL. V lost 4 bases to trimming and J lost 9 bases; unmatched junction nucleotides: 10. The CDR3 DNA sequence: TGCGCCAGCAGCCCTGGACAGGGGAGAGAAACCATTCAGTACTTC. It encodes CASSPGQGRETIQYF.

This clonotype was seen only a few times. The chain has TRBV28 and TRBJ1-5; D ambiguous. V gave up 6 bases and J gave up 0 bases, with 12 bases separating them. CDR3 length: 15 amino acids. Germline values: CDR1 MDHEN, CDR2 SYDVKM. The CDR3 region is CASRLEHHSNQPQHF. The CDR3 DNA is TGTGCCAGCAGGCTGGAACACCATAGCAATCAGCCCCAGCATTTT. The entire variable domain, with the rest obtained from reference TRBV28 and TRBJ1-5, is as follows: DVKVTQSSRYLVKRTGEKVFLECVQDMDHENMFWYRQDPGLGLRLIYFSYDVKMKEKGDIPEGYSVSREKKERFSLILESASTNQTSMYLCASRLEHHSNQPQHFGDGTRLSIL.